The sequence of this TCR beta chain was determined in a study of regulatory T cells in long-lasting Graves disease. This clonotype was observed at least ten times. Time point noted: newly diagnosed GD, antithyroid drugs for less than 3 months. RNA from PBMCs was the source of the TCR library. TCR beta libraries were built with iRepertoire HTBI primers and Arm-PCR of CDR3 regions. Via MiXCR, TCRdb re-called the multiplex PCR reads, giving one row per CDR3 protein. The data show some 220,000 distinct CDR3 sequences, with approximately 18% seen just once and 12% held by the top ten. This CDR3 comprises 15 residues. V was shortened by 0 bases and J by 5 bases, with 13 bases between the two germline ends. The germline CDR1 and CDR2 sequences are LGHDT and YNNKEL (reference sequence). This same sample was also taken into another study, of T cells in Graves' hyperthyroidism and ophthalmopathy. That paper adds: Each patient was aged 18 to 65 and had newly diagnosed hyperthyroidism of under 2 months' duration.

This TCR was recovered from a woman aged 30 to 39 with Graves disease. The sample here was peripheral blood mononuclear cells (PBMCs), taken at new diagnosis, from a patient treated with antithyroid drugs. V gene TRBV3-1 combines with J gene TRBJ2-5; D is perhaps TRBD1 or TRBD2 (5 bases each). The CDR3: CASSQDNGGMETQYF. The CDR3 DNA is TGTGCCAGCAGCCAAGATAATGGGGGTATGGAGACCCAGTACTTC.